This T cell receptor beta chain appears in the sequencing data of a study of T cells after yellow fever vaccination. Study at large: SMART-Seq v4 Ultra Low Input served to prepare low-cell-number fractions.

The CDR3 runs 16 residues. Trimming removed 3 bases from V and 4 bases from J; junction bases left unmatched: 6. Germline CDR1 and CDR2: KGHSH and LQKENI. This clonotype was detected only a few times. Its antigen is as yet unknown. Regarding the study as a whole: It was a small share of clonotypes that appeared in both CD4 and CD8 compartments. Weaker overall, the secondary response nonetheless peaked faster (day 5 versus 15).

One entry per CDR3 protein, called by TCRdb with MiXCR from the 5' RACE reads. The sample includes 500,000 to 650,000 distinct CDR3 sequences, roughly an eighth of them seen just once. This TCR derives from a man younger than 45 who received the YFV17D yellow fever vaccine. The chain recombines TRBV18 with TRBJ2-1; 10 nucleotides align to TRBD2. Here the sequenced sample was PBMCs, taken on the day of the yellow fever booster vaccination. The CDR3 loop reads CASSPRSGRTYNEQFF. The CDR3 DNA reads TGTGCCAGCTCACCTCGTAGCGGGAGGACTTACAATGAGCAGTTCTTC.